This T cell receptor beta chain was identified during a study of blood T cell repertoires in COVID-19. At the level of the study: Acute and convalescent COVID-19 samples came from the United States, Italy and Spain.

Produced via immunoSEQ multiplex PCR; TCRdb's table is partial and in-frame only. The repertoire has some 350,000 clones, 75% to 90% of them found once; the top ten carry around 1%. The J segment lost 4 bases and the V segment lost 4 bases, leaving 2 bases of the junction unmatched. Germline V gene data show CDR1 as SGHRS and CDR2 as YFSETQ. The CDR3 has 12 residues. Concerning this clone: Other DNA sequences in this specimen translate into the identical CDR3.

The study recruited people aged roughly 18 to 89 years across more than 20 US areas. Assignment of participants to cohorts was predicated upon participant-reported clinical history. Recovered status in Cohort 3 required two negative PCRs, clearance, or symptom resolution. The specimen sequenced was PBMCs or T cells enriched from blood (not recorded which). This chain links TRBV5-1 with TRBJ2-7; 7 bases line up with TRBD1. The origin of this receptor is a man between 18 and 35 years old who had recovered from COVID-19. The CDR3: CASSLRGYEQYF. CDR3 in DNA: TGCGCCAGCAGCCTCAGGGGGTACGAGCAGTACTTC.